Listed below are T cell receptor beta chains from one sample, sequenced in a study of technical replicates of blood from a few donors. The repertoire was sequenced with immunoSEQ multiplex PCR; TCRdb's copy has only in-frame clones and lacks some. Here the sample spans tens of thousands of clones, around 96% being singletons. Material for sequencing was T cells isolated from PBMCs. The receptors were sampled from a human donor in good health. The CDR3 runs from the conserved cysteine through the conserved F or W. A D gene is named only where the DNA matches it firmly. Some rows mark clone size as missing; the rest say once, few, many or name a class of expanded clone.

D: .
size: .
J: TRBJ1-1
V: TRBV6-5
length: 14
CDR3: CASSYFTVNTEAFF
DNA: TGTGCCAGCAGTTACTTCACAGTGAACACTGAAGCTTTCTTT

D: .
size: .
J: TRBJ2-7
V: TRBV7-2
length: 14
CDR3: CASSPPPGTYEQYF
DNA: TGTGCCAGCAGCCCACCTCCGGGGACCTACGAGCAGTACTTC

D: TRBD2
size: .
J: TRBJ2-1
V: TRBV11-2
length: 18
CDR3: CASSPGTSGRKIYNEQFF
DNA: TGTGCCAGCAGTCCCGGGACTAGCGGGAGGAAGATTTACAATGAGCAGTTCTTC

D: .
size: .
J: TRBJ1-2
V: TRBV9
length: 14
CDR3: CASSVDSRDYGYTF
DNA: TGTGCCAGCAGCGTCGACTCCAGGGATTATGGCTACACCTTC

D: TRBD1
size: .
J: TRBJ2-5
V: TRBV18
length: 13
CDR3: CASSGQGYETQYF
DNA: TGTGCCAGCTCAGGACAGGGGTATGAGACCCAGTACTTC

D: TRBD1
size: .
J: TRBJ1-5
V: TRBV7-6
length: 13
CDR3: CASSDRGAQPQHF
DNA: TGTGCCAGCAGCGACAGGGGTGCTCAGCCCCAGCATTTT

D: .
size: .
J: TRBJ2-3
V: TRBV13
length: 12
CDR3: CASSSGTDTQYF
DNA: TGTGCCAGCAGCTCCGGCACAGATACGCAGTATTTT

D: .
size: .
J: TRBJ1-2
V: TRBV7-3
length: 15
CDR3: CASSLSRGANYGYTF
DNA: TGTGCCAGCAGCTTAAGCAGGGGAGCTAACTATGGCTACACCTTC

D: .
size: .
J: TRBJ1-4
V: TRBV5-1
length: 13
CDR3: CASSLWQGEKLFF
DNA: TGCGCCAGCAGCTTGTGGCAGGGAGAAAAACTGTTTTTT

D: TRBD1
size: .
J: TRBJ1-1
V: TRBV18
length: 15
CDR3: CASSPTTGVFTEAFF
DNA: TGTGCCAGCTCACCGACGACAGGGGTGTTCACTGAAGCTTTCTTT

D: .
size: .
J: TRBJ2-3
V: TRBV5-8
length: 11
CDR3: CASGQTDTQYF
DNA: TGTGCCAGCGGACAGACAGATACGCAGTATTTT

D: TRBD1
size: .
J: TRBJ2-7
V: TRBV30
length: 12
CDR3: CAWNRGRNEQYF
DNA: TGTGCCTGGAACAGGGGTAGAAACGAGCAGTACTTC

D: .
size: once
J: TRBJ1-1
V: TRBV5-4
length: 13
CDR3: CASSLGRNTEAFF
DNA: TGTGCCAGCAGCTTGGGCAGGAACACTGAAGCTTTCTTT

D: TRBD1
size: .
J: TRBJ1-2
V: TRBV6-6
length: 14
CDR3: CASATGQGIYGYTF
DNA: TGTGCCAGCGCGACGGGACAGGGGATCTATGGCTACACCTTC

D: TRBD2
size: .
J: TRBJ2-2
V: TRBV28
length: 15
CDR3: CASRQTSAQTGELFF
DNA: TGTGCCAGCAGGCAAACTAGCGCTCAAACCGGGGAGCTGTTTTTT

D: .
size: .
J: TRBJ2-2
V: TRBV30
length: 14
CDR3: CAWSATMNTGELFF
DNA: TGTGCCTGGAGTGCGACTATGAACACCGGGGAGCTGTTTTTT

D: .
size: once
J: TRBJ1-2
V: TRBV7-8
length: 15
CDR3: CASSLDRFKNYGYTF
DNA: TGTGCCAGCAGCTTAGACCGGTTCAAGAACTATGGCTACACCTTC

D: .
size: .
J: TRBJ2-7
V: TRBV5-5
length: 13
CDR3: CASSLQGSYEQYF
DNA: TGTGCCAGCAGCTTGCAGGGCTCCTACGAGCAGTACTTC

D: TRBD1
size: .
J: TRBJ1-2
V: TRBV4-1
length: 13
CDR3: CASSHNQGEGYTF
DNA: TGCGCCAGCAGCCATAACCAGGGGGAAGGCTACACCTTC

D: TRBD2
size: .
J: TRBJ2-2
V: TRBV27
length: 17
CDR3: CASSPLWASGSTGELFF
DNA: TGTGCCAGCAGTCCCCTTTGGGCTAGCGGTAGCACCGGGGAGCTGTTTTTT

D: .
size: .
J: TRBJ1-1
V: TRBV11-3
length: 13
CDR3: CASSLLGGTEAFF
DNA: TGTGCCAGCAGCTTATTAGGGGGAACTGAAGCTTTCTTT

D: TRBD1
size: .
J: TRBJ1-5
V: TRBV7-9
length: 14
CDR3: CAAGGRGGNQPQHF
DNA: TGTGCCGCAGGGGGCCGGGGCGGCAATCAGCCCCAGCATTTT

D: .
size: once
J: TRBJ1-2
V: TRBV10-3
length: 13
CDR3: CAISGVENYGYTF
DNA: TGTGCCATCAGTGGAGTCGAAAACTATGGCTACACCTTC

D: TRBD1
size: .
J: TRBJ2-5
V: TRBV28
length: 15
CDR3: CASSLTGPLGETQYF
DNA: TGTGCCAGCAGCCTGACAGGGCCCCTTGGGGAGACCCAGTACTTC

D: .
size: once
J: TRBJ2-2
V: TRBV13
length: 15
CDR3: CASSPRTALTGELFF
DNA: TGTGCCAGCAGCCCCCGGACAGCCCTCACCGGGGAGCTGTTTTTT

D: TRBD1
size: .
J: TRBJ2-7
V: TRBV9
length: 14
CDR3: CASSGDRGGDEQYF
DNA: TGTGCCAGCAGCGGGGACAGGGGGGGAGACGAGCAGTACTTC

D: TRBD1
size: .
J: TRBJ1-5
V: TRBV7-8
length: 15
CDR3: CASRYNGQGGQPQHF
DNA: TGTGCCAGCAGATACAACGGACAGGGAGGACAGCCCCAGCATTTT

D: .
size: .
J: TRBJ1-5
V: TRBV27
length: 15
CDR3: CASSLRGGRGQPQHF
DNA: TGTGCCAGCAGTTTAAGGGGCGGGAGAGGGCAGCCCCAGCATTTT

D: TRBD1
size: .
J: TRBJ2-7
V: TRBV5-1
length: 13
CDR3: CASSYLTGYEQYF
DNA: TGCGCCAGCAGCTATTTGACAGGGTACGAGCAGTACTTC

D: TRBD1
size: .
J: TRBJ1-2
V: TRBV19
length: 15
CDR3: CASSIDGTGTAGYTF
DNA: TGTGCCAGTAGTATAGATGGGACAGGGACAGCGGGCTACACCTTC

D: .
size: .
J: TRBJ2-2
V: TRBV29-1
length: 15
CDR3: CSVEDSGVNTGELFF
DNA: TGCAGCGTTGAAGATAGCGGCGTGAACACCGGGGAGCTGTTTTTT

D: TRBD1
size: once
J: TRBJ2-7
V: TRBV30
length: 14
CDR3: CAWRLRTGKYEQYF
DNA: TGTGCCTGGAGGCTTAGGACAGGAAAGTACGAGCAGTACTTC

D: .
size: .
J: TRBJ2-7
V: TRBV10-2
length: 16
CDR3: CASSAGPSRDSYEQYF
DNA: TGCGCCAGCAGCGCCGGCCCCTCTAGAGATTCCTACGAGCAGTACTTC

D: TRBD2
size: .
J: TRBJ2-2
V: TRBV18
length: 20
CDR3: CASSLFGLAGPNANTGELFF
DNA: TGTGCCAGCTCACTATTCGGACTAGCGGGGCCCAACGCGAACACCGGGGAGCTGTTTTTT

D: TRBD2
size: .
J: TRBJ2-5
V: TRBV11-3
length: 15
CDR3: CASSLGLASQETQYF
DNA: TGTGCCAGCAGCTTAGGACTAGCGTCACAAGAGACCCAGTACTTC

D: .
size: .
J: TRBJ1-1
V: TRBV30
length: 12
CDR3: CAWSVEAVGAFF
DNA: TGTGCCTGGAGTGTAGAGGCAGTAGGAGCTTTCTTT

D: .
size: .
J: TRBJ1-5
V: TRBV4-1
length: 16
CDR3: CASSQVYRDSNQPQHF
DNA: TGCGCCAGCAGCCAAGTATACAGGGATAGCAATCAGCCCCAGCATTTT

D: TRBD1
size: .
J: TRBJ1-1
V: TRBV5-4
length: 14
CDR3: CASSSWKGATEAFF
DNA: TGTGCCAGCAGCTCGTGGAAGGGGGCCACTGAAGCTTTCTTT

D: .
size: .
J: TRBJ1-2
V: TRBV4-1
length: 15
CDR3: CASSQDRGANYGYTF
DNA: TGCGCCAGCAGCCAAGACAGGGGCGCTAACTATGGCTACACCTTC

D: TRBD1
size: .
J: TRBJ2-1
V: TRBV7-3
length: 15
CDR3: CASSPTGTGLKEQFF
DNA: TGTGCCAGCAGCCCTACCGGGACAGGGTTGAAGGAGCAGTTCTTC

D: .
size: .
J: TRBJ1-1
V: TRBV4-2
length: 16
CDR3: CASSQVRQALNTEAFF
DNA: TGTGCCAGCAGCCAAGTTCGGCAGGCGCTTAACACTGAAGCTTTCTTT

D: TRBD2
size: .
J: TRBJ2-7
V: TRBV10-3
length: 14
CDR3: CAIVQTSGSYEQYF
DNA: TGTGCCATCGTACAAACTAGCGGGTCCTACGAGCAGTACTTC

D: .
size: .
J: TRBJ1-1
V: TRBV4-1
length: 15
CDR3: CASSQEAKMNTEAFF
DNA: TGCGCCAGCAGCCAAGAGGCAAAGATGAACACTGAAGCTTTCTTT

D: .
size: .
J: TRBJ2-1
V: TRBV29-1
length: 13
CDR3: CSGRGGDHNEQFF
DNA: TGCAGCGGCCGAGGGGGAGACCACAATGAGCAGTTCTTC

D: TRBD2
size: .
J: TRBJ2-1
V: TRBV25-1
length: 13
CDR3: CASSPGLANEQFF
DNA: TGTGCCAGCAGTCCGGGACTAGCCAATGAGCAGTTCTTC